Sequencing of this T cell receptor beta chain was carried out in a study of cytomegalovirus exposure and HLA in healthy donors. V was clipped by 8 bases and J by 7 bases; unmatched bases: 9. The CDR3 length is 14 residues. Germline values: CDR1 SGHTA, CDR2 FQGNSA. PCR used 60 Vbeta primers and 13 Jbeta primers. The repertoire was sequenced with immunoSEQ multiplex PCR; TCRdb's copy has only in-frame clones and lacks some. The table has fewer than 250,000 clones, about nine tenths seen once. This TCR was recovered from a boy aged 2-15 years in good health and CMV-seronegative. V and J are TRBV7-2 and TRBJ2-2; TRBD2 aligns across 8 bases. Material: PBMCs. Written as DNA, the CDR3 is TGTGCCAGCCCGTCTAGCCGGGGGGGCGGGGAGCTGTTTTTT. Amino acid sequence: CASPSSRGGGELFF. Supplemented by reference TRBV7-2 and TRBJ2-2, the full variable domain reads GAGVSQSPSNKVTEKGKDVELRCDPISGHTALYWYRQSLGQGLEFLIYFQGNSAPDKSGLPSDRFSAERTGGSVSTLTIQRTQQEDSAVYLCASPSSRGGGELFFGEGSRLTVL.